A single T cell receptor beta chain is shown here with its context. This entry belongs to a study of blood T cell repertoires in COVID-19. Study context: The United States, Italy and Spain supplied acute and convalescent COVID-19 samples. Nucleic acid was either cDNA or gDNA, and it came from T cells, B-cell-depleted T cells, or PBMCs.

Original processing methods: From reference gene primer amplification, estimates of nucleated cell counts were derived. Clones were sequenced by immunoSEQ multiplex PCR, and TCRdb holds only the in-frame ones, with some missing. V and J calls and clone size are as listed in that table; D and trimming were resolved from the DNA. The table lists some 280,000 clones, over 75% of them singletons. The CDR3 runs to 15 residues. V lost 5 bases, J lost 4 bases, and 6 bases stayed unmatched. Germline lookup yields CDR1 LNHNV and CDR2 YYDKDF (reference sequence). This sequence joins TRBV15 and TRBJ1-5; TRBD1 matches at 9 bases. This TCR derives from a woman aged 55-70 years with acute or convalescent COVID-19. The source material was peripheral blood. CDR3 DNA: TGTGCCACCAGCGTATACGGACAGGGGAATCAGCCCCAGCATTTT. Its translation is CATSVYGQGNQPQHF.